This T cell receptor beta chain originates from a study of T cell changes during pregnancy in multiple sclerosis. Data came from immunoSEQ multiplex PCR; TCRdb stores just in-frame clones and leaves some out. Altogether roughly 50,000 clones are present, roughly 92% being singletons, with the ten largest covering less than 0.3%. The germline V gene has CDR1 SGHTA and CDR2 FQGNSA. The CDR3 is 14 residues long. V lost 4 bases and J lost 6, with 13 bases in between. The material sequenced was CD4+ T cells from peripheral blood mononuclear cells, taken in the third trimester of pregnancy. The receptor was isolated from a female donor with multiple sclerosis, enrolled in a pregnancy study. This chain joins TRBV7-2 and TRBJ1-5; D uncertain. The CDR3 nucleotides are TGTGCCAGCAGCTCCTCGGACGGGGTTCAGCCCCAGCATTTT. Its protein product is CASSSSDGVQPQHF.